These T cell receptor beta chains were read from a single sample in a study of spatial heterogeneity in lung cancer. TCRdb ran MiXCR on the 5' RACE reads and lists one entry per CDR3 protein. The table lists around 13,000 distinct CDR3 sequences, around 6.1% of them singletons, with roughly 3.2% in the top ten. This specimen consisted of lung tumor tissue, obtained at surgery. These receptors were collected from a female donor with early-stage non-small cell lung cancer. Both conserved end residues are part of each CDR3. Each record gives: clone size, J gene, D gene, CDR3 length, V gene, CDR3 protein, CDR3 DNA. The D gene is left open where the match is weak. Clone size is stated in some rows and not others, as once, few, many or a class when expanded.

>many|TRBJ2-3|TRBD2|18|TRBV4-3
CASSQTQGLAGAVDTQYF
TGCGCCAGCAGCCAGACCCAAGGACTAGCGGGAGCGGTAGATACGCAGTATTTT
>-|TRBJ1-5|-|13|TRBV19
CASSQASNQPQHF
TGTGCCAGTAGCCAAGCAAGCAATCAGCCCCAGCATTTT
>many|TRBJ1-2|-|12|TRBV3-1
CASSQAQGGYTF
TGTGCCAGCAGCCAAGCGCAGGGTGGCTACACCTTC
>-|TRBJ2-2|TRBD2|18|TRBV7-9
CASSRTSTSPSDPGELFF
TGTGCCAGCAGCCGGACCTCGACTAGCCCGAGTGACCCCGGGGAGCTGTTTTTT
>many|TRBJ2-3|-|15|TRBV24-1
CATSDLGGEVDTQYF
TGTGCCACCAGTGATTTAGGGGGGGAAGTGGATACGCAGTATTTT
>medium-sized|TRBJ2-7|-|12|TRBV7-9
CASSLGTYEQYF
TGTGCCAGCAGCTTGGGGACCTACGAGCAGTACTTC
>many|TRBJ1-1|-|13|TRBV11-3
CASSLGEGTEAFF
TGTGCCAGCAGCTTGGGGGAAGGCACTGAAGCTTTCTTT
>many|TRBJ2-7|TRBD2|14|TRBV29-1
CSVHGGTSTREQYF
TGCAGCGTTCACGGCGGGACTAGTACGCGCGAGCAGTACTTC
>many|TRBJ1-4|-|12|TRBV20-1
CSAGGVREKLFF
TGCAGTGCCGGGGGGGTACGGGAAAAACTGTTTTTT
>few|TRBJ2-1|-|14|TRBV20-1
CSAPGLLSYNEQFF
TGCAGTGCCCCGGGACTCCTGTCCTACAATGAGCAGTTCTTC
>many|TRBJ1-1|-|14|TRBV3-1
CASSRLFQGTEAFF
TGTGCCAGCAGCCGATTATTTCAGGGCACTGAAGCTTTCTTT
>many|TRBJ1-2|TRBD1|19|TRBV4-3
CASSQEALATGVTNYGYTF
TGCGCCAGCAGCCAAGAGGCCCTTGCGACAGGGGTTACTAACTATGGCTACACCTTC
>many|TRBJ2-7|-|14|TRBV28
CASSLVALSYEQYF
TGTGCCAGCAGTTTGGTGGCCCTTTCCTACGAGCAGTACTTC
>many|TRBJ1-1|-|14|TRBV5-1
CASSLTSITDEAFF
TGCGCCAGCAGCTTGACGTCCATCACGGATGAAGCTTTCTTT
>medium-sized|TRBJ1-5|-|14|TRBV24-1
CATSDGGFNQPQHF
TGTGCCACCAGTGATGGGGGCTTCAATCAGCCCCAGCATTTT
>medium-sized|TRBJ1-1|-|13|TRBV6-1
CASSAQENTEAFF
TGTGCCAGCAGTGCACAGGAGAACACTGAAGCTTTCTTT
>many|TRBJ1-1|-|14|TRBV24-1
CATSEGSFSTEAFF
TGTGCCACCAGTGAGGGGAGTTTTTCCACTGAAGCTTTCTTT
>many|TRBJ2-7|TRBD2|14|TRBV7-2
CASSSSGGDYEQYF
TGTGCCAGCAGCTCTAGCGGGGGGGATTACGAGCAGTACTTC
>few|TRBJ2-7|TRBD1|16|TRBV7-9
CASSPDGTGDSYEQYF
TGTGCCAGCAGCCCAGACGGGACAGGGGATTCCTACGAGCAGTACTTC
>medium-sized|TRBJ2-1|TRBD2|15|TRBV12-3/TRBV12-4
CASRPGTSGFGEQFF
TGTGCCAGCAGGCCCGGGACTAGCGGCTTCGGGGAGCAGTTCTTC
>many|TRBJ2-3|TRBD2|18|TRBV10-3
CAISRGTSGRSSTDTQYF
TGTGCCATCAGTCGGGGGACTAGCGGGAGATCTAGCACAGATACGCAGTATTTT
>medium-sized|TRBJ1-2|TRBD1|13|TRBV10-2
CASSDARGSGYTF
TGCGCCAGCAGTGATGCCAGGGGGTCGGGCTACACCTTC
>medium-sized|TRBJ1-4|TRBD1|16|TRBV7-2
CASSLSTGTGKGKLFF
TGTGCCAGCAGCCTATCGACCGGGACAGGGAAGGGAAAACTGTTTTTT
>many|TRBJ2-5|-|13|TRBV18
CASSPQSGETQYF
TGTGCCAGCTCACCGCAATCGGGCGAGACCCAGTACTTC
>many|TRBJ2-1|-|14|TRBV20-1
CSASRKGPYNEQFF
TGCAGTGCTAGCCGAAAGGGGCCCTACAATGAGCAGTTCTTC
>medium-sized|TRBJ1-1|-|15|TRBV28
CASSLWTAMNTEAFF
TGTGCCAGCAGTTTGTGGACAGCCATGAACACTGAAGCTTTCTTT
>-|TRBJ2-5|-|15|TRBV28
CASSLSPLGRETQYF
TGTGCCAGCAGTTTATCACCCCTTGGGAGGGAGACCCAGTACTTC
>-|TRBJ2-1|-|17|TRBV7-2
CASSSFLASSAIDEQFF
TGTGCCAGCAGCTCCTTCCTAGCCAGTTCAGCCATCGATGAGCAGTTCTTC
>medium-sized|TRBJ2-2|-|15|TRBV6-2/TRBV6-3
CASRPQGRVTGELFF
TGTGCCAGCAGACCTCAGGGCCGAGTAACCGGGGAGCTGTTTTTT
>many|TRBJ2-7|TRBD2|17|TRBV20-1
CRPGAGLAGGGSYEQYF
TGCAGGCCGGGTGCGGGACTAGCGGGAGGTGGGTCCTACGAGCAGTACTTC
>many|TRBJ2-7|-|14|TRBV11-2
CASSFLGRGYEQYF
TGTGCCAGCAGCTTCCTTGGTCGAGGCTACGAGCAGTACTTC
>medium-sized|TRBJ2-7|TRBD2|17|TRBV7-2
CASSLGSGGSSSYEQYF
TGTGCCAGCAGCTTGGGTTCGGGCGGGAGTAGTTCCTACGAGCAGTACTTC
>medium-sized|TRBJ2-1|TRBD1|16|TRBV7-9
CASSLAGTVAYNEQFF
TGTGCCAGCAGCTTAGCCGGGACAGTGGCCTACAATGAGCAGTTCTTC
>-|TRBJ2-2|-|14|TRBV6-1
CASLKLRNTGELFF
TGTGCCAGCCTTAAGTTGAGGAACACCGGGGAGCTGTTTTTT
>many|TRBJ2-7|TRBD2|20|TRBV6-2/TRBV6-3
CASSYSPRDSRTSGIYEQYF
TGTGCCAGCAGTTACTCGCCCCGGGACAGTCGGACTAGCGGCATCTACGAGCAGTACTTC
>medium-sized|TRBJ1-5|-|16|TRBV18
CASSTQGVNSNQPQHF
TGTGCCAGCTCAACACAGGGTGTGAATAGCAATCAGCCCCAGCATTTT
>-|TRBJ2-3|TRBD2|17|TRBV6-2/TRBV6-3
CASSYALDSGDTDTQYF
TGTGCCAGCAGTTACGCCCTGGATAGCGGGGACACAGATACGCAGTATTTT
>medium-sized|TRBJ2-1|-|16|TRBV7-6
CASTIGLSNSYNEQFF
TGTGCCAGCACTATAGGACTGTCCAACTCCTACAATGAGCAGTTCTTC
>medium-sized|TRBJ1-4|TRBD1|14|TRBV5-1
CASSWDRVKEKLFF
TGCGCCAGCAGCTGGGACAGGGTTAAGGAAAAACTGTTTTTT
>medium-sized|TRBJ1-5|TRBD1|16|TRBV28
CASSLLGQETNQPQHF
TGTGCCAGCAGTTTATTGGGACAGGAGACGAATCAGCCCCAGCATTTT
>many|TRBJ2-1|-|15|TRBV3-1
CASSRRQESYNEQFF
TGTGCCAGCAGCCGAAGACAGGAGAGCTACAATGAGCAGTTCTTC
>medium-sized|TRBJ2-2|-|12|TRBV7-2
CASRGTTGELFF
TGTGCCAGCAGGGGGACGACCGGGGAGCTGTTTTTT
>many|TRBJ2-3|-|14|TRBV4-3
CASSQVGGTDTQYF
TGCGCCAGCAGCCAAGTTGGCGGCACAGATACGCAGTATTTT
>medium-sized|TRBJ2-3|-|12|TRBV2
CASRQGGDTQYF
TGTGCCAGCAGGCAGGGCGGAGATACGCAGTATTTT
>many|TRBJ1-2|-|19|TRBV11-2
CASSLAARRMTVRRDGYTF
TGTGCCAGCAGCTTAGCGGCTAGGAGAATGACCGTGCGGAGGGATGGCTACACCTTC
>-|TRBJ2-7|-|14|TRBV5-1
CASSLESPPYEQYF
TGCGCCAGCAGCTTGGAATCCCCCCCCTACGAGCAGTACTTC
>many|TRBJ2-1|-|12|TRBV11-3
CASSLVGREQFF
TGTGCCAGCAGCTTAGTGGGGCGTGAGCAGTTCTTC
>large|TRBJ2-1|TRBD2|17|TRBV7-9
CASSPKRLAGGGNEQFF
TGTGCCAGCAGCCCGAAGAGACTAGCGGGAGGGGGAAATGAGCAGTTCTTC
>many|TRBJ1-1|-|12|TRBV30
CAWNWWGAEAFF
TGTGCCTGGAATTGGTGGGGCGCTGAAGCTTTCTTT
>many|TRBJ1-2|-|15|TRBV9
CASSSDPDMSNGYTF
TGTGCCAGCAGCTCAGACCCGGACATGTCTAATGGCTACACCTTC
>medium-sized|TRBJ2-3|TRBD1|16|TRBV20-1
CSAREARTGNTDTQYF
TGCAGTGCTAGAGAAGCTAGGACAGGGAACACAGATACGCAGTATTTT
>few|TRBJ2-1|TRBD2|14|TRBV7-9
CASSLRAGGNEQFF
TGTGCCAGCAGCTTACGCGCGGGGGGCAATGAGCAGTTCTTC
>many|TRBJ1-1|-|15|TRBV12-3/TRBV12-4
CASSFNPGLNTEAFF
TGTGCCAGCAGTTTTAATCCAGGGTTGAACACTGAAGCTTTCTTT
>many|TRBJ2-7|-|11|TRBV28
CASGSRWEQYF
TGTGCCAGCGGGAGTCGCTGGGAGCAGTACTTC
>many|TRBJ2-3|TRBD2|15|TRBV18
CASSPPWTSADTQYF
TGTGCCAGCTCACCACCCTGGACTAGCGCAGATACGCAGTATTTT
>-|TRBJ2-5|-|13|TRBV12-3/TRBV12-4
CASILGTQETQYF
TGTGCCAGCATCCTCGGGACCCAAGAGACCCAGTACTTC
>-|TRBJ1-4|-|13|TRBV20-1
CSALRATNEKLFF
TGCAGTGCTCTCCGAGCAACTAATGAAAAACTGTTTTTT
>medium-sized|TRBJ2-5|-|14|TRBV20-1
CSANDGSFQETQYF
TGCAGTGCTAATGACGGGAGTTTCCAAGAGACCCAGTACTTC
>many|TRBJ1-1|-|12|TRBV28
CASKVRYTEAFF
TGTGCCAGCAAAGTCAGGTACACTGAAGCTTTCTTT